Listed here is a single T cell receptor beta chain. The sample originates from a study of blood T cell repertoires in COVID-19. Overall study: PBMCs, B-cell-depleted T cells, or T cells were the source of the cDNA or gDNA that made up the material.

In the original processing: Reference gene primer amplification yielded estimated nucleated cell counts. Here immunoSEQ multiplex PCR was the method, and the copy in TCRdb shows in-frame clones only, minus some. V, J and clone size derive from that table, while D and trimming were established from the DNA sequence. The sample has over 85,000 clones, about 90% seen once. Germline V CDR1 and CDR2: MNHEY, SVGEGT. The CDR3 has 16 residues. The V gene lost 1 base and the J gene lost 0 bases, with 11 bases spanning the gap. This chain connects TRBV6-2 or TRBV6-3 to TRBJ2-3; D may be TRBD2 (6 bases). The clonotype comes from a human donor in a cohort sampled during active COVID-19. Sequenced sample: peripheral blood. DNA for the CDR3: TGTGCCAGCAGTTACTGGGCCGGGACTAGCACAGATACGCAGTATTTT. Amino acid sequence: CASSYWAGTSTDTQYF.